The present entry profiles one T cell receptor beta chain with its context. Authors' methods: Researchers report that nucleated cell counts were estimated from reference gene primer amplification. This table comes from immunoSEQ multiplex PCR, and its TCRdb copy is limited to in-frame clones, with some not included. That table is the source of V, J and clone size, and D and trimming were worked out from the DNA. Of 130,000 to 150,000 clones listed, more than 65% are singletons. The V and J ends lost 2 bases and 4 bases respectively, with 8 bases between them. Looked up from germline, CDR1 is SNHLY and CDR2 is FYNNEI. This CDR3 has 13 amino acids. The record originates from a study of blood T cell repertoires in COVID-19. Study information: Whether acute or convalescent, the COVID-19 samples came from the United States, Italy and Spain. Sources were T cells, B-cell-depleted T cells, or PBMCs; the material itself was cDNA or gDNA.

The source is a woman aged 45-65 years in a cohort sampled during active or convalescent COVID-19. V is TRBV2 and J is TRBJ1-2, with a tentative D call TRBD1 (6 bases). Sequencing used peripheral blood. The CDR3 DNA reads TGTGCCAGCAGTGAAACAGGGCCCTATGGCTACACCTTC. The encoded protein is CASSETGPYGYTF.